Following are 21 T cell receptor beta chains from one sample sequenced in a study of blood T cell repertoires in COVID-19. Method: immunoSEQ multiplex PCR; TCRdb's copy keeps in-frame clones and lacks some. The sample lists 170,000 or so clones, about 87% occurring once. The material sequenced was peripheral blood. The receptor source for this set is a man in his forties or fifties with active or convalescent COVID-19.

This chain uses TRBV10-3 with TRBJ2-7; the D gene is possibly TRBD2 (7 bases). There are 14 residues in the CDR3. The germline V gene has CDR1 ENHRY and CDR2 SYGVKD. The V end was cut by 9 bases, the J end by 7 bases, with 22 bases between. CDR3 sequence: CAMGDGGPLREQYF. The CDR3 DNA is TGTGCCATGGGCGACGGGGGGCCCCTTCGGGAGCAGTACTTC.

CDR3 region: CASSPRTGFRTDTQYF. CDR3 sequence (DNA): TGTGCCAGCAGCCCCCGGACAGGGTTCCGCACAGATACGCAGTATTTT. V and J are TRBV7-8 and TRBJ2-3, with 8 bases aligning to TRBD1. CDR1 is SGHVS, CDR2 FQNEAQ, per germline. Trimming took 5 bases from V and 1 from J; bases not matched to a gene: 8. This CDR3 region has 16 residues.

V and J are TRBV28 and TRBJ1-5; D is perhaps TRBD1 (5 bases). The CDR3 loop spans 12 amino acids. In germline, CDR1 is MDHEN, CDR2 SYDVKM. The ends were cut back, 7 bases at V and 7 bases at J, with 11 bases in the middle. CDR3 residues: CASTRGDQPQHF. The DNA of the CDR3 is TGTGCCAGCACCCGGGGGGACCAGCCCCAGCATTTT.

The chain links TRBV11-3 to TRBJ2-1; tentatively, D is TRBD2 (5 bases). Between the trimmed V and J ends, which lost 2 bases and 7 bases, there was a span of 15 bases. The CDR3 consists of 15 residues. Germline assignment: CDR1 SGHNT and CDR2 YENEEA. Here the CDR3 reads CASSLFSGKKNEQFF. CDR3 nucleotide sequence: TGTGCCAGCAGCTTATTTTCGGGAAAGAAGAATGAGCAGTTCTTC.

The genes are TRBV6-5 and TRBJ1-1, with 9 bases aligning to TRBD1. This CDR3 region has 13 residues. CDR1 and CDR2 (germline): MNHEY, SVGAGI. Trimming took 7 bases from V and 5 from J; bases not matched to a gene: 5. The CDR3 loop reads CASTETGGTEAFF. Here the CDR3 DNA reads TGTGCCAGCACCGAGACAGGGGGAACTGAAGCTTTCTTT.

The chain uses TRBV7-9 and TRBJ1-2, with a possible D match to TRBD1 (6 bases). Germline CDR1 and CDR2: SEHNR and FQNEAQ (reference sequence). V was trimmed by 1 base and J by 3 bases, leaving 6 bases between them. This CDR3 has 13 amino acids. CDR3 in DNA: TGTGCCAGCAGCTTAGGGACAGACTATGGCTACACCTTC. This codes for CASSLGTDYGYTF.

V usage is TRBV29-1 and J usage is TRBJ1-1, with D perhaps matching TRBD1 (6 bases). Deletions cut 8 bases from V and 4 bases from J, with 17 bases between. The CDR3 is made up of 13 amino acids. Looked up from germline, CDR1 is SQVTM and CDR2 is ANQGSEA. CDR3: CSQKQGFGTEAFF. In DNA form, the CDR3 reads TGCAGCCAGAAACAGGGTTTCGGCACTGAAGCTTTCTTT.

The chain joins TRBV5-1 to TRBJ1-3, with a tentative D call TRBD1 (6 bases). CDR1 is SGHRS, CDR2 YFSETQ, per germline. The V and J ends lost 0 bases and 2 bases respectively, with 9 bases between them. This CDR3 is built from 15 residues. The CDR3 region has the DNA TGCGCCAGCAGCTTGGTAGGGGACACTGGAAACACCATATATTTT. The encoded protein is CASSLVGDTGNTIYF.

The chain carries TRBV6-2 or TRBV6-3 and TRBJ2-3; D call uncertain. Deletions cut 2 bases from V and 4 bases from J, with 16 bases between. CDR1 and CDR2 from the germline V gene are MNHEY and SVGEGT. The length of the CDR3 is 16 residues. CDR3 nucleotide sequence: TGTGCCAGCAGTTACCTTGGCGGAGTCGTCTCAGATACGCAGTATTTT. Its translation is CASSYLGGVVSDTQYF.

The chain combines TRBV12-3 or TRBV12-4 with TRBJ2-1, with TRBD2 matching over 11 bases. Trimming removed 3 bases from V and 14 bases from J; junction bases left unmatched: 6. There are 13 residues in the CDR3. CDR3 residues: CASSFISGGVEFF. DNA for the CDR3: TGTGCCAGCAGTTTCATTAGCGGGGGGGTCGAGTTCTTC.

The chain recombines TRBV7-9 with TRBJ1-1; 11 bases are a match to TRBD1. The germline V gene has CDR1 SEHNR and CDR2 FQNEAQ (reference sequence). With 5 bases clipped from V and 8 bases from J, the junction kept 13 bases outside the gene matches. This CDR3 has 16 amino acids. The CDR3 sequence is CASSEANRDRGVEAFF. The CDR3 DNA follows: TGTGCCAGCAGCGAAGCCAACCGGGACAGGGGGGTCGAAGCTTTCTTT.

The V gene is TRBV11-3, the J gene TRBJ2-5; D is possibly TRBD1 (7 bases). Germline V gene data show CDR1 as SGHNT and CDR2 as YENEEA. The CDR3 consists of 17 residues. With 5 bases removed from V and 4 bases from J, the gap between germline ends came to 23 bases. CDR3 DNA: TGTGCCAGCAGCCCGGGCAGGGGGGCTACGAGTGCAGAGACCCAGTACTTC. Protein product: CASSPGRGATSAETQYF.

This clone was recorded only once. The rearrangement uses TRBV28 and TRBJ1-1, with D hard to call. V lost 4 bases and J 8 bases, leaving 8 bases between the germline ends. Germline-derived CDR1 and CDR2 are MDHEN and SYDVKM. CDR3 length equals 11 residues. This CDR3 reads CASSSPFEAFF. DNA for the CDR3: TGTGCCAGCAGTTCCCCCTTCGAAGCTTTCTTT.

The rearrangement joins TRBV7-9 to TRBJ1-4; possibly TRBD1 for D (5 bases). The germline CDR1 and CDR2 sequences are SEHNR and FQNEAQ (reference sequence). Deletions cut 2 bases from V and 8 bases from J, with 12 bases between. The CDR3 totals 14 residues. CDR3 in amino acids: CASSLLGDGEKLFF. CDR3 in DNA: TGTGCCAGCAGCTTACTAGGGGATGGGGAAAAACTGTTTTTT.

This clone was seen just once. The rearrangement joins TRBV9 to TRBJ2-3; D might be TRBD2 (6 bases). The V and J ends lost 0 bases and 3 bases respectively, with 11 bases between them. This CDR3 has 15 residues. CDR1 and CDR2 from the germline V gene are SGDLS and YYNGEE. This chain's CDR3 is CASSVAGGQTDTQYF. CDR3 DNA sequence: TGTGCCAGCAGCGTAGCTGGAGGGCAGACAGATACGCAGTATTTT.

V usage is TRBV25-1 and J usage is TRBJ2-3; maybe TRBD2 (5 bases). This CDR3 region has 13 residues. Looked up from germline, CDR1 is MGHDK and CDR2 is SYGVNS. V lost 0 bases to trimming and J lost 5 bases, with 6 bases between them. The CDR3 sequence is CASSEYRGDTQYF. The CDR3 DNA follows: TGTGCCAGCAGTGAATACCGGGGAGATACGCAGTATTTT.

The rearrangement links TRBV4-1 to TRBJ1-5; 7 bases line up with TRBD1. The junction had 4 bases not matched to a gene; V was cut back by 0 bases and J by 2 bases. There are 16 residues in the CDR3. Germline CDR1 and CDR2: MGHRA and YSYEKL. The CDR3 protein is CASSQEGGQGNQPQHF. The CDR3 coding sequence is TGCGCCAGCAGCCAAGAGGGAGGACAGGGCAATCAGCCCCAGCATTTT.

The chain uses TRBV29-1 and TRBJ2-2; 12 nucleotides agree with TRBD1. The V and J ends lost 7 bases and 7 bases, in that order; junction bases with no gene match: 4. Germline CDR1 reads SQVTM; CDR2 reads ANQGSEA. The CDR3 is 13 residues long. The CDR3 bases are TGCAGCGCGGGACAGGGGGCGAACGGGGAGCTGTTTTTT. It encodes CSAGQGANGELFF.

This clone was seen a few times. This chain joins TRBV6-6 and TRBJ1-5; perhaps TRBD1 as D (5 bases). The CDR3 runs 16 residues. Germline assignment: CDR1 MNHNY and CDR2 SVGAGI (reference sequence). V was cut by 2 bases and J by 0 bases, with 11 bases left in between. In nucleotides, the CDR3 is TGTGCCAGCAGTTACACACTACAGGATAGCAATCAGCCCCAGCATTTT. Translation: CASSYTLQDSNQPQHF.

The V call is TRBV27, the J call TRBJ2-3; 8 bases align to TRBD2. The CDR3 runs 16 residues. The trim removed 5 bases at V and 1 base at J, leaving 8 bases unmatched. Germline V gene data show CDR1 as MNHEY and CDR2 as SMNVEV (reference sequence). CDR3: CASSPRTSSRTDTQYF. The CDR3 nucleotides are TGTGCCAGCAGTCCACGGACTAGCAGCCGCACAGATACGCAGTATTTT.

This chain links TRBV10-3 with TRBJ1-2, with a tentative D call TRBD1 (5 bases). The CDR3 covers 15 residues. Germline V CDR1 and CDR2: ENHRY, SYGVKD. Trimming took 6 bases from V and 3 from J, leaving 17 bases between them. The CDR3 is CAISAQGPWDYGYTF. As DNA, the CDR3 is TGTGCCATCAGCGCTCAGGGTCCGTGGGACTATGGCTACACCTTC.